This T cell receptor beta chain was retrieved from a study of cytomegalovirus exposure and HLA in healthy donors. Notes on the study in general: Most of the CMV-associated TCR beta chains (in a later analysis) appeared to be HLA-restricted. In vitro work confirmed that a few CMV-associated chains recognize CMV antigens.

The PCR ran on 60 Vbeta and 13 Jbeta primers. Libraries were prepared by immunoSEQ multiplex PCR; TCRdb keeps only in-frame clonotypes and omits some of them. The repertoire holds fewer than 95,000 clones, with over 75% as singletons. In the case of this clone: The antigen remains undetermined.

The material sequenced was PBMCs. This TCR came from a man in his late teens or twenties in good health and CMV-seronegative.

The CDR3 spells CASSRGLADSSYNEQFF. Here the CDR3 DNA reads TGCGCCAGCAGCCGGGGACTAGCGGATAGCTCCTACAATGAGCAGTTCTTC. V gene TRBV4-1 combines with J gene TRBJ2-1; TRBD2 matches at 11 bases. Trimming removed 4 bases from V and 0 bases from J; junction bases left unmatched: 5. The length of the CDR3 is 17 residues. Germline CDR1 MGHRA, CDR2 YSYEKL.